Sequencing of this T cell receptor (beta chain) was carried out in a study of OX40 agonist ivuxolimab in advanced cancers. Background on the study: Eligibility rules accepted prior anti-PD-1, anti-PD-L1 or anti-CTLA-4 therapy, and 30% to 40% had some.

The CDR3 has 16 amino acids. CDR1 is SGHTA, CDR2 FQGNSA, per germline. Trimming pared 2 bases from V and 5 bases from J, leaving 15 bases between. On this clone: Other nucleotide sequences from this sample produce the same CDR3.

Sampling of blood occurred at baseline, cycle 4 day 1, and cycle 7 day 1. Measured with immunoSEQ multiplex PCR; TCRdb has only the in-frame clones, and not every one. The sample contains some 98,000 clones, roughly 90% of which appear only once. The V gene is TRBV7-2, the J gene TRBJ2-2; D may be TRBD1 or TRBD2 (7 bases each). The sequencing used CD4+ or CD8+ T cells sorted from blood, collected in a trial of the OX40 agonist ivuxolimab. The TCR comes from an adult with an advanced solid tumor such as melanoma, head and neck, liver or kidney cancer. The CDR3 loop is CASSLRGRGGTGELFF. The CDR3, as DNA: TGTGCCAGCAGCTTACGGGGCAGGGGGGGGACCGGGGAGCTGTTTTTT.